This T cell receptor (beta chain) was observed in a study of T cells in Graves' hyperthyroidism and ophthalmopathy. What was amplified from RNA transcripts were TCR beta CDR3 regions. First-round RT-PCR with HTBI primers amplified the TCR CDR3 region. TCRdb recomputed calls from the multiplex PCR reads with MiXCR, one row per CDR3 protein. The table includes 540,000 or so distinct CDR3 sequences, 15% to 19% detected once. V was trimmed by 2 bases and J by 5 bases, leaving 12 bases between them. The CDR3 length is 14 residues. Germline CDR1 and CDR2: MNHEY and SVGAGI. Specimen: blood. The origin of this receptor is a woman in her 30s with Graves' hyperthyroidism. This chain links TRBV6-5 with TRBJ2-5; D is uncertain. Here the CDR3 DNA reads TGTGCCAGCAGTTACAACACGCTGGGGGAGACCCAGTACTTC. The encoded protein is CASSYNTLGETQYF.